The 26 T cell receptor beta chains below were found in one sample sequenced in a study of CD8 T cells in ankylosing spondylitis. Overall study findings and caveats: Ankylosing spondylitis blood appeared to carry a characteristic TCR beta motif of several highly homologous variants.

Their target antigens are unknown. TCRdb fed the 5' RACE reads into MiXCR, producing one record per CDR3 protein. Of roughly 440,000 distinct CDR3 sequences in the sample, 15% to 20% were seen once. Sequenced material: blood, either unsorted or a sorted T cell fraction (not recorded which). The source of these receptors is a male donor with ankylosing spondylitis.

This clonotype showed up many times. This rearrangement joins TRBV12-3 or TRBV12-4 to TRBJ2-1; D uncertain. This CDR3 has 16 residues. The V end lost 1 base, the J end lost 0 bases, and 10 bases lay between the germline ends. The DNA of the CDR3 is TGTGCCAGCAGTTTAGACCCCTTCAGCTCCTACAATGAGCAGTTCTTC. As protein: CASSLDPFSSYNEQFF.

V gene TRBV7-2 combines with J gene TRBJ2-2; 7 bases align to TRBD2. The V gene's germline CDR1 is SGHTA and CDR2 FQGNSA. J lost 4 bases, V lost 3 bases, and 8 bases had no gene match. This CDR3 has 16 amino acids. CDR3 in DNA: TGTGCCAGCAGCTTGCTTAGCGGGCGGAGCACCGGGGAGCTGTTTTTT. Amino acid sequence: CASSLLSGRSTGELFF.

This chain links TRBV5-1 with TRBJ2-2; 7 nucleotides match TRBD2. V lost 3 bases to trimming and J lost 0 bases; unmatched junction nucleotides: 2. The CDR3 is made up of 15 amino acids. CDR1 is SGHRS and CDR2 is YFSETQ in the germline V gene. The CDR3 is CASSSSGSNTGELFF. CDR3 coding DNA: TGCGCCAGCAGCTCTAGCGGATCGAACACCGGGGAGCTGTTTTTT.

In this sample, this clonotype turned up a few times. The chain uses TRBV20-1 and TRBJ2-3; D not resolved. The CDR3 is 16 residues long. Germline values: CDR1 DFQATT, CDR2 SNEGSKA (reference sequence). V was clipped by 4 bases and J by 0 bases, with 17 bases between them. The CDR3 bases are TGCAGTGCTAACGATCCAGGACCGACTAGCACAGATACGCAGTATTTT. Amino acids: CSANDPGPTSTDTQYF.

This clonotype was observed a handful of times. This CDR3 is CASIYRRGNSEAFF. In DNA form, the CDR3 reads TGTGCCAGCATTTATCGTCGGGGCAACTCTGAAGCTTTCTTT. This rearrangement joins TRBV2 to TRBJ1-1; possibly TRBD1 for D (5 bases). This CDR3 spans 14 amino acids. Germline V gene data show CDR1 as SNHLY and CDR2 as FYNNEI. With 7 bases removed from V and 6 bases from J, the gap between germline ends came to 18 bases.

This sequence joins TRBV5-4 and TRBJ1-1; possibly TRBD1 for D (5 bases). The germline gives CDR1 SGHNT, CDR2 YYREEE (reference sequence). This CDR3 has 14 residues. V dropped 3 bases and J dropped 4 bases, with 13 bases sitting between them. CDR3 sequence (DNA): TGTGCCAGCAGCTCCCCGGGGAGGGGCACTGAAGCTTTCTTT. Its translation: CASSSPGRGTEAFF. The full variable domain, rest sourced from reference TRBV5-4 and TRBJ1-1, is ETGVTQSPTHLIKTRGQQVTLRCSSQSGHNTVSWYQQALGQGPQFIFQYYREEENGRGNFPPRFSGLQFPNYSSELNVNALELDDSALYLCASSSPGRGTEAFFGQGTRLTVV.

V usage is TRBV28 and J usage is TRBJ1-1; D unresolved. This CDR3 region has 12 residues. Per germline, CDR1 MDHEN and CDR2 SYDVKM. V lost 6 bases and J 5 bases, leaving 10 bases between the germline ends. The CDR3 DNA sequence: TGTGCCAGCAGCGTTGCGCTAACTGAAGCTTTCTTT. Residues: CASSVALTEAFF.

In this sample, this clonotype turned up a few times. V and J are TRBV20-1 and TRBJ2-7, with 8 bases that match TRBD2. Germline V gene sequence: CDR1 DFQATT, CDR2 SNEGSKA (reference sequence). This CDR3 comprises 14 residues. Trimming cost V 7 bases and J 4 bases; bases outside gene matches: 12. The CDR3 here is CSVIAPGGRYEQYF. The DNA for the CDR3 is TGCAGTGTTATAGCCCCGGGAGGGCGTTACGAGCAGTACTTC.

The V and J genes are TRBV7-2 and TRBJ1-2, with 7 nucleotides matching TRBD1. The CDR3 totals 16 residues. With 0 bases clipped from V and 4 bases from J, the junction kept 8 bases outside the gene matches. CDR1 is SGHTA, CDR2 FQGNSA, per germline. Here the CDR3 reads CASSLAPGQSSYGYTF. In DNA, the CDR3 is TGTGCCAGCAGCTTAGCCCCGGGACAGTCGTCCTATGGCTACACCTTC.

This clonotype was picked up many times. The chain carries TRBV5-5 and TRBJ2-2, with a possible D match to TRBD1 (6 bases). The CDR3 sequence is 15 residues long. V was trimmed by 4 bases and J by 5 bases, leaving 15 bases between them. CDR1 and CDR2 (germline): SGHKS, YYEKEE (reference sequence). CDR3 loop: CASSAGQYPTGELFF. CDR3 sequence (DNA): TGTGCCAGCAGCGCCGGACAGTACCCTACCGGGGAGCTGTTTTTT.

This clonotype was observed a handful of times. The rearrangement uses TRBV7-2 and TRBJ1-5; D is uncertain. The germline CDR1 and CDR2 sequences are SGHTA and FQGNSA. V was pared by 4 bases and J by 6 bases, with 10 bases between. This CDR3 is built from 13 residues. The CDR3, as DNA: TGTGCCAGCAGCTCGCGGACGAGTCAGCCCCAGCATTTT. This encodes CASSSRTSQPQHF.

The sample holds many counts of this clonotype. The chain's CDR3 is CASRQSSHEQFF. DNA for the CDR3: TGTGCCAGCAGACAAAGTTCCCATGAGCAGTTCTTC. This chain joins TRBV12-3 or TRBV12-4 and TRBJ2-1; D gene ambiguous. V was trimmed by 6 bases and J by 8 bases, leaving 11 bases between them. The CDR3 has 12 amino acids.

The chain couples TRBV15 to TRBJ2-5; possibly TRBD1 for D (5 bases). V lost 1 base and J 5 bases, leaving 14 bases between the germline ends. There are 15 residues in the CDR3. From germline, CDR1 is LNHNV and CDR2 YYDKDF (reference sequence). CDR3 nucleotides: TGTGCCACCAGCAGAGGGCCTCAGGGAAGGGAGACCCAGTACTTC. As protein: CATSRGPQGRETQYF.

The chain carries TRBV9 and TRBJ2-3; 11 bases are shared with TRBD2. The CDR3 spans 17 residues. CDR1 SGDLS and CDR2 YYNGEE come from the germline V gene. V shed 3 bases, J shed 0 bases, and the junction held 6 bases outside the gene matches. The CDR3 coding sequence is TGTGCCAGCAGCGGACCCTGGACTAGCGGGAGCACAGATACGCAGTATTTT. Protein product: CASSGPWTSGSTDTQYF.

In this sample, this clonotype turned up a few times. The rearrangement uses TRBV5-1 and TRBJ1-2, with D unclear. CDR1 and CDR2 from the germline V gene are SGHRS and YFSETQ. With 4 bases removed from V and 0 bases from J, the gap between germline ends came to 13 bases. CDR3 length equals 15 residues. The DNA of the CDR3 is TGCGCCAGCAGCACGTATCAGGAATCTAACTATGGCTACACCTTC. Its protein product is CASSTYQESNYGYTF.

The V call is TRBV10-3, the J call TRBJ2-3; 15 bases are shared with TRBD2. This CDR3 region has 18 residues. The J segment lost 0 bases and the V segment lost 5 bases, leaving 6 bases of the junction unmatched. Germline V gives CDR1 ENHRY, CDR2 SYGVKD. The CDR3 DNA follows: TGTGCCATCAGTCCCGGGACTAGCGGGGGGTCTAGCACAGATACGCAGTATTTT. Translation: CAISPGTSGGSSTDTQYF.

At least ten counts were recorded for this clonotype. The chain couples TRBV30 to TRBJ2-1; the D gene is possibly TRBD1 (6 bases). The CDR3 is 12 residues long. V lost 6 bases to trimming and J lost 7 bases, with 13 bases between them. Germline-derived CDR1 and CDR2 are GTSNPN and SVGIG (reference sequence). This chain's CDR3 is CACRQALNEQFF. CDR3 nucleotide sequence: TGTGCCTGCAGACAGGCCCTTAATGAGCAGTTCTTC.

The chain joins TRBV2 to TRBJ1-1; 9 bases are shared with TRBD1. V dropped 8 bases and J dropped 4; count of bases not matched to a gene: 11. The germline CDR1 and CDR2 sequences are SNHLY and FYNNEI. This CDR3 contains 15 residues. The CDR3 DNA follows: TGTGCCAGCTTAAGGACAGGGGCGGCCGGCACTGAAGCTTTCTTT. Its protein is CASLRTGAAGTEAFF.

The genes are TRBV5-1 and TRBJ2-1; TRBD1 might be the D (5 bases). V lost 0 bases and J 0 bases, leaving 10 bases between the germline ends. Germline-derived CDR1 and CDR2 are SGHRS and YFSETQ. The CDR3 is 16 residues long. The chain's CDR3 is CASSLGGRSSYNEQFF. The CDR3 nucleotides read TGCGCCAGCAGCTTGGGGGGCCGAAGCTCCTACAATGAGCAGTTCTTC.

This clonotype was seen a few times. V gene TRBV29-1 combines with J gene TRBJ2-7, with TRBD1 as a possible D gene (6 bases). V lost 4 bases and J 7 bases, leaving 17 bases between the germline ends. The CDR3 runs to 13 residues. Germline CDR1 SQVTM, CDR2 ANQGSEA. The CDR3 DNA reads TGCAGCGTTGGTAAAGGGACATTGGGGGAGCAGTACTTC. Amino acid sequence: CSVGKGTLGEQYF.

V is TRBV29-1 and J is TRBJ1-1, with 7 bases that match TRBD1. Germline trimming cut 7 bases from V and 3 bases from J; bases unmatched to any gene: 5. CDR1 and CDR2 from the germline V gene are SQVTM and ANQGSEA. This CDR3 has 12 residues. For the CDR3, the DNA is TGCAGCGCTGGTGGGACAGACACTGAAGCTTTCTTT. This translates into CSAGGTDTEAFF.

This clonotype was seen at least ten times. The V call is TRBV12-3 or TRBV12-4, the J call TRBJ2-5; TRBD2 matches 10 bases. The CDR3 is made up of 15 amino acids. V trimming: 3 bases; J trimming: 2 bases; junction bases outside the gene matches: 3. The CDR3 nucleotides are TGTGCCAGCAGTTTGTATAGCGGGGGGCAAGAGACCCAGTACTTC. It specifies CASSLYSGGQETQYF.

The gene calls are TRBV4-1 and TRBJ2-2; 9 bases align to TRBD1. CDR1 MGHRA and CDR2 YSYEKL come from the germline V gene. The CDR3 runs 16 residues. J gave up 5 bases and V 3 bases, and 7 bases lay outside the gene matches. CDR3 in DNA: TGCGCCAGCAGCCACACAGGGGGCCGAGGGACCGGGGAGCTGTTTTTT. Its translation is CASSHTGGRGTGELFF.

In this sample, this clonotype turned up a few times. V is TRBV12-3 or TRBV12-4 and J is TRBJ2-7; TRBD2 matches 9 bases. CDR3 length: 16 amino acids. The J segment lost 0 bases and the V segment lost 5 bases, leaving 8 bases of the junction unmatched. The CDR3 DNA reads as TGTGCCAGCAGTCCCCGAGCGGGGGGAAACTCCTACGAGCAGTACTTC. Its protein is CASSPRAGGNSYEQYF.

This clonotype appeared a few times. The chain joins TRBV6-1 to TRBJ2-2; TRBD2 aligns across 8 bases. Germline V gene sequence: CDR1 MNHNS, CDR2 SASEGT. V was pared by 8 bases and J by 8 bases, with 10 bases of the junction left unmatched. The CDR3 loop spans 14 amino acids. The CDR3 DNA follows: TGTGCCAGCGGGAGAAGCGGGAGAAGTGGGGAGCTGTTTTTT. Protein: CASGRSGRSGELFF.

This clonotype showed up many times. This chain joins TRBV12-3 or TRBV12-4 and TRBJ2-1, with unresolved D. CDR3 size: 14 residues. V lost 4 bases to trimming and J lost 9 bases, with 16 bases between them. The CDR3 sequence: CASSSPPRDGEQFF. As DNA, the CDR3 is TGTGCCAGCAGTTCCCCCCCCCGAGATGGTGAGCAGTTCTTC.